This T cell receptor beta chain appears in the sequencing data of a study of regulatory T cells in long-lasting Graves disease. The ends were cut back, 0 bases at V and 6 bases at J, with 14 bases in the middle. Germline V lookup: CDR1 DFQATT, CDR2 SNEGSKA (reference sequence). The CDR3 is 14 residues long. This clonotype was counted ten times or more. Library construction for TCR beta used iRepertoire HTBI primers and Arm-PCR of CDR3 regions. Using its own MiXCR run on the multiplex PCR reads, TCRdb lists one record per CDR3 protein. Among about 430,000 distinct CDR3 sequences listed, approximately 15% were seen once. Time point noted: newly diagnosed GD, antithyroid drugs for less than 3 months. The authors made the TCR library using RNA they extracted from PBMCs. The data also belong to a second study, concerning T cells in Graves' hyperthyroidism and ophthalmopathy.

The chain carries TRBV20-1 and TRBJ1-2; D may be TRBD1 (5 bases). The receptor was derived from a woman aged 40 to 50 with Graves disease. Here the sequenced sample was peripheral blood mononuclear cells (PBMCs), taken at new diagnosis, from a patient treated with antithyroid drugs. The CDR3 is CSARDGGGWDGYTF. Written as DNA, the CDR3 is TGCAGTGCTAGAGATGGGGGGGGGTGGGATGGCTACACCTTC.